The 8 T cell receptor beta chains reported below all come from one sample, sequenced in a study of blood T cell repertoires in COVID-19 (dated by TCRdb to 2020 to 2022). The library was built by means of the immunoSEQ multiplex PCR assay. This is the immuneACCESS table as TCRdb keeps it, with only in-frame sequences that have V and J called. A part of the clones is gone; compared with another copy, unresolved V genes explain less than half, and the rest is unexplained. The sample table contains about 120,000 clones; only one count was recorded for about four fifths of them. The ten largest clones represent about 18% of the sample. Material for sequencing was peripheral blood. Source of these receptors: a man aged 30 to 45 with COVID-19, enrolled during active disease.

As to this clone: Other nucleotide sequences in the sample specify the same CDR3. V usage is TRBV27 and J usage is TRBJ2-7; 9 nucleotides line up with TRBD1. Germline CDR1 and CDR2: MNHEY and SMNVEV (reference sequence). This CDR3 has 15 residues. With V trimmed by 8 bases and J by 2 bases, 10 bases remained unmatched. The CDR3 reads CASSLSGTGTYEQYF. The CDR3, as DNA: TGTGCCAGCTCCCTTTCCGGGACAGGGACCTACGAGCAGTACTTC.

The V and J genes are TRBV2 and TRBJ2-7, with 7 positions matching TRBD1. Trimming cost V 5 bases and J 3 bases; bases outside gene matches: 13. The CDR3 totals 16 residues. CDR1 and CDR2 (germline): SNHLY, FYNNEI. The CDR3 here is CASSRLGQIVLYEQYF. CDR3 coding DNA: TGTGCCAGCAGTCGTTTGGGACAGATAGTTCTCTACGAGCAGTACTTC.

V usage is TRBV5-1 and J usage is TRBJ1-1, with 8 bases lining up with TRBD1. Germline V gene data show CDR1 as SGHRS and CDR2 as YFSETQ. V lost 5 bases and J lost 5; bases outside the gene matches: 8. The length of the CDR3 is 14 residues. The CDR3 coding sequence is TGCGCCAGCAGATCTCAGGGGGCAGGGACTGAAGCTTTCTTT. Protein: CASRSQGAGTEAFF.

This clone appeared once. V usage is TRBV24-1 and J usage is TRBJ2-2; 9 bases are shared with TRBD1. CDR3 size: 17 residues. The V segment lost 4 bases and the J segment 1 base; nucleotides outside the gene matches: 6. CDR1 and CDR2 from the germline V gene are KGHDR and SFDVKD. The CDR3 sequence: CATSEPGTGLNTGELFF. For the CDR3, the DNA is TGTGCCACCAGTGAACCGGGGACAGGGTTGAACACCGGGGAGCTGTTTTTT.

The chain recombines TRBV19 with TRBJ1-5, with TRBD1 identical over 10 bases. Germline CDR1 is LNHDA and CDR2 is SQIVND (reference sequence). J gave up 9 bases and V 5 bases, and 10 bases lay outside the gene matches. The CDR3 is 15 residues long. DNA of the CDR3: TGTGCCAGTAGTCACCGACAGGGGGCTGATCCGCCCCAGCATTTT. It translates to CASSHRQGADPPQHF.

J is TRBJ2-2 and V is TRBV4-1; D call uncertain. CDR1 is MGHRA and CDR2 is YSYEKL in the germline V gene. This CDR3 spans 12 amino acids. With 3 bases removed from V and 5 bases from J, the gap between germline ends came to 4 bases. CDR3 in amino acids: CASSQYTGELFF. CDR3 bases: TGCGCCAGCAGCCAGTATACCGGGGAGCTGTTTTTT.

This clone was seen a few times. The chain uses TRBV7-2 and TRBJ2-2; 10 nucleotides match TRBD2. This CDR3 is 15 amino acids long. V lost 5 bases to trimming and J lost 7 bases; unmatched junction nucleotides: 7. The germline V gene has CDR1 SGHTA and CDR2 FQGNSA. Here the CDR3 reads CASSPLAGLVGELFF. The CDR3 DNA follows: TGTGCCAGCAGCCCACTAGCGGGATTAGTCGGGGAGCTGTTTTTT.

Regarding this clone: Other DNA sequences of this sample code for an identical CDR3. The rearrangement uses TRBV3-1 (or the pseudogene TRBV3-2) and TRBJ2-1; D unresolved. The CDR3 extends over 13 amino acids. Deletions cut 1 base from V and 6 bases from J, with 7 bases between. The germline V gene has CDR1 LGHDT and CDR2 YNNKEL (reference sequence). DNA of the CDR3: TGTGCCAGCAGCCAAGGTGACTCCAATGAGCAGTTCTTC. Translated, it gives CASSQGDSNEQFF.